The 13 T cell receptor beta chains below come from one sample, sequenced in a study of shared clonotypes between healthy human individuals. Sequencing used immunoSEQ multiplex PCR; TCRdb keeps in-frame clones, though not all of them. The sample holds roughly 680,000 clones, approximately 72% seen once. The sequencing input was memory CD4+ T cells sorted from blood. Stated subset: CD45RA-negative fraction. All receptors come from a young woman in good health.

The rearrangement joins TRBV6-4 to TRBJ1-2, with TRBD1 matching 7 bases. V was pared by 5 bases and J by 4 bases, with 10 bases of the junction left unmatched. The germline CDR1 and CDR2 sequences are MRHNA and SNTAGT. This CDR3 region has 15 residues. In DNA, the CDR3 is TGTGCCAGCAGTCCAGAACGACAGGGCTTCTATGGCTACACCTTC. This encodes CASSPERQGFYGYTF.

The rearrangement uses TRBV2 and TRBJ2-2, with a tentative D call TRBD2 (6 bases). Germline-derived CDR1 and CDR2 are SNHLY and FYNNEI. Trimming pared 8 bases from V and 1 base from J, leaving 14 bases between. This CDR3 has 15 amino acids. CDR3 protein: CASRTGLGNTGELFF. CDR3 nucleotide sequence: TGTGCCAGCCGAACGGGACTGGGGAACACCGGGGAGCTGTTTTTT. Complete variable domain (other parts from reference TRBV2 and TRBJ2-2): EPEVTQTPSHQVTQMGQEVILRCVPISNHLYFYWYRQILGQKVEFLVSFYNNEISEKSEIFDDQFSVERPDGSNFTLKIRSTKLEDSAMYFCASRTGLGNTGELFFGEGSRLTVL.

The rearrangement joins TRBV5-1 to TRBJ1-2; D unclear. This CDR3 has 16 residues. Between the trimmed V and J ends, which lost 0 bases and 4 bases, there was a span of 16 bases. CDR1 and CDR2 from the germline V gene are SGHRS and YFSETQ. CDR3 sequence (DNA): TGCGCCAGCAGCTTGGCCGGAATCGAGGGTCTCTATGGCTACACCTTC. Its translation: CASSLAGIEGLYGYTF.

V usage is TRBV7-2 and J usage is TRBJ2-1; TRBD2 agrees at 8 bases. The CDR3 is 13 residues long. Germline assignment: CDR1 SGHTA and CDR2 FQGNSA. V lost 4 bases and J lost 14; bases outside the gene matches: 10. CDR3 sequence reads: CASSYGGEAREFF. The CDR3 DNA reads as TGTGCCAGCAGCTACGGGGGGGAGGCTAGGGAGTTCTTC.

This clone is a singleton in its sample. V usage is TRBV28 and J usage is TRBJ1-1; 7 bases are a match to TRBD1. Germline V gives CDR1 MDHEN, CDR2 SYDVKM. The CDR3 extends over 15 amino acids. Trimming removed 3 bases from V and 5 bases from J; junction bases left unmatched: 9. The CDR3 loop reads CASSFNRGLRTEAFF. DNA of the CDR3: TGTGCCAGCAGTTTTAACAGGGGTCTAAGGACTGAAGCTTTCTTT.

The chain links TRBV14 to TRBJ2-7; D is undetermined. The germline CDR1 and CDR2 sequences are SGHDN and FVKESK. Trimming removed 4 bases from V and 2 bases from J, with 12 bases in between. This CDR3 is 14 amino acids long. In DNA, the CDR3 is TGTGCCAGCAGCCGTGGAGTCCCCCCCTACGAGCAGTACTTC. Its translation: CASSRGVPPYEQYF.

This clone was seen a few times. V usage is TRBV30 and J usage is TRBJ1-2, with 10 bases identical to TRBD1. Germline values: CDR1 GTSNPN, CDR2 SVGIG (reference sequence). The CDR3 spans 12 residues. V dropped 4 bases and J dropped 6; count of bases not matched to a gene: 2. CDR3 protein: CAWKGQGDGYTF. The CDR3 region has the DNA TGTGCCTGGAAAGGACAGGGGGATGGCTACACCTTC.

Here the CDR3 DNA reads TGTGCCAGCAGTTTAGCGGGTCCCTACGAGCAGTACTTC. Its translation is CASSLAGPYEQYF. The chain is built from TRBV2 and TRBJ2-7, with 7 nucleotides matching TRBD2. This CDR3 region has 13 residues. Trimming removed 5 bases from V and 2 bases from J; junction bases left unmatched: 3. Per the germline V gene, CDR1 is SNHLY and CDR2 is FYNNEI.

In this sample, this clone turned up a few times. Since a much larger clone is just one base distant, this may be a read error. This chain connects TRBV25-1 to TRBJ2-7; weak D call: TRBD1 (6 bases). Trimming stripped 5 bases from V and 0 bases from J, with 8 bases between. CDR1 is MGHDK, CDR2 SYGVNS, per germline. The CDR3 is made up of 13 amino acids. The CDR3 region is CASSKQGSYEQYF. The DNA for the CDR3 is TGTGCCAGCAGTAAACAGGGCTCCTACGAGCAGTACTTC.

The J gene is TRBJ2-3, the V gene TRBV15; no firm D call. V was clipped by 3 bases and J by 4 bases, with 8 bases between them. Germline V gene sequence: CDR1 LNHNV, CDR2 YYDKDF (reference sequence). CDR3 length: 13 amino acids. Here the CDR3 DNA reads TGTGCCACCAGCAGGGACGCAGCAGATACGCAGTATTTT. It specifies CATSRDAADTQYF. Variable domain in full (rest from reference TRBV15 and TRBJ2-3): DAMVIQNPRYQVTQFGKPVTLSCSQTLNHNVMYWYQQKSSQAPKLLFHYYDKDFNNEADTPDNFQSRRPNTSFCFLDIRSPGLGDTAMYLCATSRDAADTQYFGPGTRLTVL.

The chain carries TRBV14 and TRBJ1-4, with D tentatively TRBD1 (5 bases). This CDR3 contains 15 residues. CDR1 SGHDN and CDR2 FVKESK come from the germline V gene. V shed 4 bases and J shed 5 bases, with 14 bases lying between them. Here the CDR3 DNA reads TGTGCCAGCAGCCCCCGGTGGGGGGGGAATGAAAAACTGTTTTTT. Protein: CASSPRWGGNEKLFF.

The CDR3: CASSQPGTANEKLFF. The CDR3 DNA reads as TGTGCCAGCAGTCAACCCGGGACGGCTAATGAAAAACTGTTTTTT. The chain carries TRBV28 and TRBJ1-4; tentatively, D is TRBD1 (5 bases). Trimming removed 5 bases at V and 3 bases at J, with 13 bases between. This CDR3 comprises 15 residues. The V gene's germline CDR1 is MDHEN and CDR2 SYDVKM.

The rearrangement joins TRBV11-2 to TRBJ2-1, with D perhaps matching TRBD1 (6 bases). V dropped 3 bases and J dropped 1 base, with 10 bases sitting between them. Germline V gene data show CDR1 as SGHAT and CDR2 as FQNNGV. CDR3 length: 15 residues. The CDR3 nucleotides read TGTGCCAGCAGCTTGGGGCAGGGGTCCTACAATGAGCAGTTCTTC. This translates into CASSLGQGSYNEQFF. Drawing the rest from reference TRBV11-2 and TRBJ2-1, the complete variable domain is EAGVAQSPRYKIIEKRQSVAFWCNPISGHATLYWYQQILGQGPKLLIQFQNNGVVDDSQLPKDRFSAERLKGVDSTLKIQPAKLEDSAVYLCASSLGQGSYNEQFFGPGTRLTVL.